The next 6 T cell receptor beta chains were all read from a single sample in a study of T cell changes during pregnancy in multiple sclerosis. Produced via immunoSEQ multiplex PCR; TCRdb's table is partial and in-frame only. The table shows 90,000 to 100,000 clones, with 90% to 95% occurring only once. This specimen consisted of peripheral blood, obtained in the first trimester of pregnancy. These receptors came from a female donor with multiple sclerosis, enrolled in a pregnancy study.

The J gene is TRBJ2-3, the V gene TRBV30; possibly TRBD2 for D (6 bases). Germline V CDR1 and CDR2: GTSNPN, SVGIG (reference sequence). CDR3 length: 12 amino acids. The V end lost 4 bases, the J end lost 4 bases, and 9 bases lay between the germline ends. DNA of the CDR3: TGTGCCTGGACTAGCGCGGCAGATACGCAGTATTTT. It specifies CAWTSAADTQYF.

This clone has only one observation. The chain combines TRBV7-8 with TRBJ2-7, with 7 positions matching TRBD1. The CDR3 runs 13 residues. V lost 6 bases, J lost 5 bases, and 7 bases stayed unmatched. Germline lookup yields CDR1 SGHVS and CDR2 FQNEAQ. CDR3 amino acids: CASSSGTVHEQYF. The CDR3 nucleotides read TGTGCCAGCAGTTCCGGGACAGTCCACGAGCAGTACTTC.

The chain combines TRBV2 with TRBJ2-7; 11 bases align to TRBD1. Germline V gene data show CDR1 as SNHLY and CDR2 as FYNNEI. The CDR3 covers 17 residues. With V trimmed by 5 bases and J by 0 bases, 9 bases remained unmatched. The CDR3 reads CASSFLPGQGVSYEQYF. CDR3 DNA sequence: TGTGCCAGCAGTTTTTTACCGGGACAGGGGGTCTCCTACGAGCAGTACTTC. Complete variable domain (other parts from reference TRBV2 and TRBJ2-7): EPEVTQTPSHQVTQMGQEVILRCVPISNHLYFYWYRQILGQKVEFLVSFYNNEISEKSEIFDDQFSVERPDGSNFTLKIRSTKLEDSAMYFCASSFLPGQGVSYEQYFGPGTRLTVT.

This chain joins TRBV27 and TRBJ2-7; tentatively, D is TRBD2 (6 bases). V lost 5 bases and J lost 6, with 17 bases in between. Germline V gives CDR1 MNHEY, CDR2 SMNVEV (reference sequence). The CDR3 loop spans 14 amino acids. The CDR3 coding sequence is TGTGCCAGCAGTCACAAGGGACTGCCCACCGAGCAGTACTTC. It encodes CASSHKGLPTEQYF.

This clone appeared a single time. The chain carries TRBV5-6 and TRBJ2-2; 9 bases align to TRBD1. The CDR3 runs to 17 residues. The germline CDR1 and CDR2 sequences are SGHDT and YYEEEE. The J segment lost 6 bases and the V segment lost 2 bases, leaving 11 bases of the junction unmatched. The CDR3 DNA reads TGTGCCAGCAGCTTTCTTGGACAGGGGATTATAGCCGGGGAGCTGTTTTTT. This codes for CASSFLGQGIIAGELFF. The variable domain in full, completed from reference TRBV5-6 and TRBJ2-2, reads DAGVTQSPTHLIKTRGQQVTLRCSPKSGHDTVSWYQQALGQGPQFIFQYYEEEERQRGNFPDRFSGHQFPNYSSELNVNALLLGDSALYLCASSFLGQGIIAGELFFGEGSRLTVL.

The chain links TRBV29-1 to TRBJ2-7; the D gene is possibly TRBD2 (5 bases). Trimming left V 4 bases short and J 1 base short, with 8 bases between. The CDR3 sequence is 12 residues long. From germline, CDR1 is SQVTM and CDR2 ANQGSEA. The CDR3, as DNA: TGCAGCGTTGGTGAGGGATCCTACGAGCAGTACTTC. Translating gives CSVGEGSYEQYF.